The present T cell receptor beta chain was sequenced within a study of shared clonotypes between healthy human individuals. Findings of the study overall: Among non-shared clonotypes, generation probabilities were lower than among those shared by all four donors. The naive CD4 repertoires of several donors were compared, and approximately 5.3% of clonotypes were shared.

Sequenced by immunoSEQ multiplex PCR; TCRdb stores in-frame clones only, minus some. Of some 2,500,000 clones in the sample, 93% were seen once. The CDR3 is 19 amino acids. Deletions cut 0 bases from V and 1 base from J, with 21 bases between. In germline, CDR1 is LGHNA, CDR2 YSLEER. In regard to this clone: Its antigen is currently unknown.

The genes are TRBV4-3 and TRBJ1-1; tentatively, D is TRBD1 (5 bases). The source is a man younger than 35 in good health. Some clones in this sample may be carry-over from other donors' samples. Sequencing used naive CD4+ T cells from PBMCs. As to subset: CD45RA+ positively selected. The CDR3 region is CASSQEPPGTEFRNTEAFF. In DNA form, the CDR3 reads TGCGCCAGCAGCCAAGAACCCCCGGGGACTGAATTTAGGAACACTGAAGCTTTCTTT.